The 8 T cell receptor beta chains below come from one sample, sequenced in a study of CD8 T cells in Susac syndrome. An amount of RNA that ranged from about 0.45 to 1 ug was reverse transcribed with random hexamers. TCRdb fed the immunoSEQ multiplex PCR reads into MiXCR, producing one record per CDR3 protein. The repertoire holds under 200,000 distinct CDR3 sequences, with roughly 94% as singletons. Sequenced: CD8+ T cells from PBMCs. The origin of the receptors is a human donor with Susac syndrome.

The V call is TRBV5-4, the J call TRBJ2-2; 10 bases are a match to TRBD2. Germline CDR1 reads SGHNT; CDR2 reads YYREEE (reference sequence). This CDR3 has 15 residues. Losses at the gene ends were 3 bases for V and 6 bases for J; bases not matched to a gene: 5. CDR3 DNA: TGTGCCAGCAGCTCTAGCGGGAGTAGGGCCGGGGAGCTGTTTTTT. It is translated as CASSSSGSRAGELFF. Full variable domain (missing parts from reference TRBV5-4 and TRBJ2-2): ETGVTQSPTHLIKTRGQQVTLRCSSQSGHNTVSWYQQALGQGPQFIFQYYREEENGRGNFPPRFSGLQFPNYSSELNVNALELDDSALYLCASSSSGSRAGELFFGEGSRLTVL.

The rearrangement joins TRBV10-3 to TRBJ2-1; 9 positions agree with TRBD1. This CDR3 spans 15 amino acids. V shed 6 bases, J shed 8 bases, and the junction held 11 bases outside the gene matches. CDR1 and CDR2 from the germline V gene are ENHRY and SYGVKD. As DNA, the CDR3 is TGTGCCATCAGCTCCCGGGACAGGGTTGCGGATGAGCAGTTCTTC. Protein: CAISSRDRVADEQFF.

This rearrangement joins TRBV12-3 or TRBV12-4 to TRBJ2-7; 7 nucleotides align to TRBD1. The CDR3 length is 15 residues. V lost 4 bases, J lost 6 bases, and 12 bases stayed unmatched. CDR3 loop: CASSSTPGQSGEQYF. The CDR3 region has the DNA TGTGCCAGCAGTTCCACCCCGGGACAGAGCGGCGAGCAGTACTTC.

The V call is TRBV13, the J call TRBJ2-5; no reliable D call. The germline V gene encodes CDR1 PRHDT and CDR2 FYEKMQ (reference sequence). This CDR3 region has 12 residues. Trimming took 6 bases from V and 4 from J, leaving 9 bases between them. CDR3 nucleotide sequence: TGTGCCAGCAGTTCTTGGCGAGAGACCCAGTACTTC. This sequence encodes CASSSWRETQYF.

Notes on this clonotype: Because the CDR3 is missing its conserved closing phenylalanine or tryptophan, this is likely a read error. The DNA is left out, because the CDR3 cannot be placed on it with certainty; the CDR3 is given as TCRdb lists it. V gene TRBV28 combines with J gene TRBJ2-7; the table names TRBD1, a call not compared with the DNA. The germline CDR1 and CDR2 sequences are MDHEN and SYDVKM. From its first to its last residue, the CDR3 has 13 amino acids. The CDR3 region is CASSFRGQTLALL.

The rearrangement links TRBV9 to TRBJ1-2; D possibly corresponds to TRBD1 (6 bases). Germline-derived CDR1 and CDR2 are SGDLS and YYNGEE. The CDR3 runs 15 residues. Trimming removed 0 bases at V and 2 bases at J, with 11 bases between. CDR3 nucleotide sequence: TGTGCCAGCAGCGTAGGATGGACAGAAAACTATGGCTACACCTTC. Translation: CASSVGWTENYGYTF.

The chain uses TRBV30 and TRBJ1-2, with D perhaps matching TRBD1 (5 bases). Germline-derived CDR1 and CDR2 are GTSNPN and SVGIG (reference sequence). There are 12 residues in the CDR3. V was shortened by 0 bases and J by 7 bases, with 9 bases between the two germline ends. For the CDR3, the DNA is TGTGCCTGGAGTGTAGGGGTGGGTGGCTACACCTTC. Translating it yields CAWSVGVGGYTF.

This clonotype was seen once. The chain links TRBV20-1 to TRBJ2-7; 9 bases line up with TRBD2. The CDR3 sequence is 15 residues long. Germline V gene lookup returns CDR1 DFQATT and CDR2 SNEGSKA (reference sequence). With V trimmed by 0 bases and J by 0 bases, 3 bases remained unmatched. CDR3 bases: TGCAGTGCTAGAGAAAGTAGCGGGAGCTCCTACGAGCAGTACTTC. Translation: CSARESSGSSYEQYF.